This record looks at one T cell receptor beta chain sequence and its context. Its antigen is not known. This was the immunoSEQ v3 assay. Libraries were sequenced to 2 million to 2.5 million read pairs (survey) or roughly 5-6 million (deep). TCRdb's table, derived via immunoSEQ multiplex PCR, lists solely in-frame clones and lacks some. The table lists around 20,000 clones, about four fifths of them singletons. This record belongs to a study of TIL therapy for anti-PD-1-resistant metastatic lung cancer. Study-wide background: Half of patients were current or former smokers. Tumors carried a median 1.5 non-synonymous mutations per megabase. Study-level points and caveats: Infused TIL clonotypes partially replaced the baseline blood repertoire, then decayed over months.

Time point: pre-treatment sample, taken before nivolumab and TIL therapy. CDR3 length: 13 residues. In germline, CDR1 is MNHEY, CDR2 SVGAGI. With 8 bases removed from V and 1 base from J, the gap between germline ends came to 11 bases. This specimen was blood, taken at baseline. This clonotype was obtained from a person aged 25-79 years with non-small cell lung cancer. This chain connects TRBV6-5 to TRBJ1-2; D possibly corresponds to TRBD1 (5 bases). As DNA, the CDR3 is TGTGCCAGCTGCATGACAGATAACTATGGCTACACCTTC. The encoded protein is CASCMTDNYGYTF.